Presented here are 21 T cell receptor beta chains from one specimen sequenced in a study of response to subunit inactivated influenza vaccine. One entry per CDR3 protein, called by TCRdb with MiXCR from the RT-PCR reads. The sample has some 200,000 distinct CDR3 sequences; roughly 12% are singletons. The same specimen was also included in a second study, on T cells expressing NK-cell markers. Turning to that study: UMIs accompanied the 5'RACE template switching by which TCR beta cDNA was made.

The sample here was CD8+ T cells sorted from PBMCs, taken roughly 12 days after vaccination. The receptors come from a man aged 45 to 65 who received an inactivated influenza vaccine.

In this sample, this clonotype turned up a few times. The V and J genes are TRBV6-2 or TRBV6-3 and TRBJ2-1, with TRBD2 matching 7 bases. Trimming cost V 6 bases and J 3 bases; bases outside gene matches: 11. CDR1 is MNHEY and CDR2 is SVGEGT in the germline V gene. The CDR3 runs to 16 residues. CDR3 DNA: TGTGCCAGCAGACCCGGGGCTAGCGGCCACTACAATGAGCAGTTCTTC. This encodes CASRPGASGHYNEQFF.

The V and J genes are TRBV9 and TRBJ1-1, with a weak D call TRBD1 (6 bases). The germline gives CDR1 SGDLS, CDR2 YYNGEE. The CDR3 spans 16 residues. Trimming left V 0 bases short and J 4 bases short, with 16 bases between. The CDR3 region has the DNA TGTGCCAGCAGCGTAGGTTTGGGGGCAGGGGCCACTGAAGCTTTCTTT. Translation gives CASSVGLGAGATEAFF.

In its sample, this clonotype was seen a few times. The CDR3 sequence: CASRSTGSSEQLFF. CDR3 coding DNA: TGTGCCAGCAGGTCGACAGGGTCAAGCGAACAACTGTTTTTT. The genes are TRBV2 and TRBJ1-4, with TRBD1 matching over 7 bases. There are 14 residues in the CDR3. Looked up from germline, CDR1 is SNHLY and CDR2 is FYNNEI. The junction had 13 bases not matched to a gene; V was cut back by 6 bases and J by 12 bases.

The chain employs TRBV13 and TRBJ2-5, with 7 bases aligning to TRBD1. The CDR3 sequence is 14 residues long. Germline V gene lookup returns CDR1 PRHDT and CDR2 FYEKMQ (reference sequence). The V segment lost 8 bases and the J segment 2 bases; nucleotides outside the gene matches: 8. DNA for the CDR3: TGTGCCAGCCAAACCCGACAGGGACAAGAGACCCAGTACTTC. Its protein is CASQTRQGQETQYF.

The sample holds a few counts of this clonotype. The chain has TRBV7-4 and TRBJ2-7; 9 nucleotides align to TRBD2. The CDR3 consists of 15 residues. V was clipped by 2 bases and J by 2 bases; unmatched bases: 4. Looked up from germline, CDR1 is SGHVT and CDR2 is SQSDAQ. The CDR3 DNA sequence: TGTGCCAGCAGCTTAAATTCTAGCGGGACCTACGAGCAGTACTTC. Translating it yields CASSLNSSGTYEQYF.

This clonotype was recorded a few times. The DNA for the CDR3 is TGTGCCAGCTCCTGGGCCAACGTCCTGACTTTC. Translating gives CASSWANVLTF. The chain carries TRBV9 and TRBJ2-6; no reliable D call. The CDR3 contains 11 residues. V lost 7 bases and J 5 bases, leaving 4 bases between the germline ends. CDR1 and CDR2 (germline): SGDLS, YYNGEE.

This clonotype was seen a handful of times. The chain has TRBV10-2 and TRBJ2-1; the match to TRBD2 covers 12 bases. The germline V gene has CDR1 WSHSY and CDR2 SAAADI. V gave up 8 bases and J gave up 9 bases; unmatched junction bases: 2. The CDR3 is 12 residues long. The CDR3: CASGTSGFEQFF. The CDR3 DNA follows: TGCGCCAGCGGGACTAGCGGGTTTGAGCAGTTCTTC.

V usage is TRBV14 and J usage is TRBJ2-1; D ambiguous. Germline V gene sequence: CDR1 SGHDN, CDR2 FVKESK. V was clipped by 0 bases and J by 1 base, with 13 bases between them. CDR3 length: 17 amino acids. In DNA, the CDR3 is TGTGCCAGCAGCCAAGATCGGGTGGAGCCATCCTACAATGAGCAGTTCTTC. Encoded protein: CASSQDRVEPSYNEQFF.

This clonotype was detected many times. The chain couples TRBV7-2 to TRBJ2-7; 11 bases are a match to TRBD1. CDR1 is SGHTA and CDR2 is FQGNSA in the germline V gene. The CDR3 loop spans 15 amino acids. The J segment lost 3 bases and the V segment lost 5 bases, leaving 6 bases of the junction unmatched. CDR3 sequence (DNA): TGTGCCAGCAGCCTTTGGGACAGGGGGTACTACGAGCAGTACTTC. This codes for CASSLWDRGYYEQYF.

This clonotype has just a few counts. This chain joins TRBV4-3 and TRBJ1-4, with TRBD1 matching 11 bases. CDR1 is LGHNA and CDR2 is YSLEER in the germline V gene. CDR3 size: 14 residues. V lost 3 bases and J lost 8; bases outside the gene matches: 2. The CDR3 is CASSQGQGEEKLFF. The CDR3 coding sequence is TGCGCCAGCAGCCAGGGACAGGGGGAAGAAAAACTGTTTTTT.

The chain links TRBV5-6 to TRBJ1-2; D is unresolved. CDR1 is SGHDT, CDR2 YYEEEE, per germline. The CDR3 runs to 13 residues. Trimming removed 9 bases at V and 2 bases at J, with 14 bases between. CDR3 DNA: TGTGCCATCGGCCGCGGGCAGAACTATGGCTACACCTTC. Translation: CAIGRGQNYGYTF.

This clonotype was seen more than once but under ten times. This chain uses TRBV12-3 or TRBV12-4 with TRBJ1-5, with unresolved D. Trimming took off 6 bases at V and 4 bases at J, with 10 bases between the two ends. The CDR3 spans 13 residues. The DNA for the CDR3 is TGTGCCAGCAGCCCCCTTGGGAATCAGCCCCAGCATTTT. Its protein is CASSPLGNQPQHF.

This clonotype was counted only a few times. The gene calls are TRBV28 and TRBJ2-1; 7 bases are shared with TRBD1. J gave up 9 bases and V 3 bases, and 5 bases lay outside the gene matches. The CDR3 has 13 residues. In germline, CDR1 is MDHEN, CDR2 SYDVKM. The CDR3 DNA reads TGTGCCAGCAGTTTGGGGACAGCATCTGAGCAGTTCTTC. It is translated as CASSLGTASEQFF.

This clonotype was observed a handful of times. Here the CDR3 DNA reads TGTGCCAGCAGCTCCGACCATGACAGGGTTGGGGCCAACGTCCTGACTTTC. Translation: CASSSDHDRVGANVLTF. The rearrangement joins TRBV7-9 to TRBJ2-6; 7 nucleotides match TRBD1. The junction had 9 bases not matched to a gene; V was cut back by 4 bases and J by 3 bases. Germline V gene sequence: CDR1 SEHNR, CDR2 FQNEAQ (reference sequence). The CDR3 covers 17 residues. The entire variable domain, with the rest obtained from reference TRBV7-9 and TRBJ2-6, is as follows: DTGVSQNPRHKITKRGQNVTFRCDPISEHNRLYWYRQTLGQGPEFLTYFQNEAQLEKSRLLSDRFSAERPKGSFSTLEIQRTEQGDSAMYLCASSSDHDRVGANVLTFGAGSRLTVL.

The CDR3 region is CASRPGLAGGPHEQFF. As DNA, the CDR3 is TGTGCCAGCAGACCGGGACTAGCGGGAGGGCCTCATGAGCAGTTCTTC. The chain has TRBV7-9 and TRBJ2-1; 16 bases agree with TRBD2. This CDR3 contains 16 residues. CDR1 is SEHNR, CDR2 FQNEAQ, per germline (reference sequence). J lost 8 bases, V lost 6 bases, and 7 bases had no gene match.

This clonotype came up a few times. V usage is TRBV5-5 and J usage is TRBJ2-7; 9 bases fit TRBD1. Germline assignment: CDR1 SGHKS and CDR2 YYEKEE (reference sequence). V shed 3 bases and J 3 bases; nucleotides not matched to a gene: 7. This CDR3 region has 15 residues. This CDR3 is CASSSESGQGYEQYF. CDR3 in DNA: TGTGCCAGCAGCTCCGAATCGGGACAGGGCTACGAGCAGTACTTC.

Details on this clonotype: The conserved final phenylalanine or tryptophan is absent from the CDR3, which likely points to a read error. The chain couples TRBV28 to TRBJ2-2, with D perhaps matching TRBD1 (5 bases). V dropped 2 bases and J dropped 2 bases, with 9 bases sitting between them. There are 15 residues in the CDR3. CDR1 and CDR2 from the germline V gene are MDHEN and SYDVKM. CDR3 sequence (DNA): TGTGCCAGCAGTTTAGGACATCACAACACCGGGGAGCTGTTTCTT. Amino acids: CASSLGHHNTGELFL.

This clonotype was seen once. The V gene is TRBV7-8, the J gene TRBJ2-7; possibly TRBD2 for D (6 bases). The V and J ends lost 1 base and 0 bases respectively, with 13 bases between them. The CDR3 is made up of 16 amino acids. Germline CDR1 reads SGHVS; CDR2 reads FQNEAQ. The CDR3 loop is CASSLVGGLSSYEQYF. The DNA for the CDR3 is TGTGCCAGCAGCTTAGTCGGGGGTTTGAGCTCCTACGAGCAGTACTTC.

The chain employs TRBV6-2 or TRBV6-3 and TRBJ2-3; D is unclear. Deletions cut 7 bases from V and 6 bases from J, with 8 bases between. The germline gives CDR1 MNHEY, CDR2 SVGEGT. This CDR3 is built from 11 residues. The CDR3 bases are TGTGCCAGCAAGGTCACGGATACGCAGTATTTT. It specifies CASKVTDTQYF.

CDR3 DNA sequence: TGTGCCAGCAGTTACGGGACGGAAGCCTACGAGCAGTACTTC. It translates to CASSYGTEAYEQYF. The J gene is TRBJ2-7, the V gene TRBV6-2 or TRBV6-3, with D perhaps given as TRBD1 or TRBD2 (5 bases each). Between the trimmed V and J ends, which lost 2 bases and 2 bases, there was a span of 10 bases. The CDR3 length is 14 residues. CDR1 is MNHEY and CDR2 is SVGEGT in the germline V gene.

The chain carries TRBV11-3 and TRBJ2-1, with no clear D. The CDR3 consists of 12 residues. Germline CDR1 SGHNT, CDR2 YENEEA. Trimming removed 1 base from V and 10 bases from J, with 8 bases in between. The CDR3 sequence: CASSLGSFEQFF. The CDR3 DNA reads TGTGCCAGCAGCTTAGGAAGCTTCGAGCAGTTCTTC.